These T cell receptor beta chains were read from a single sample in a study of cytomegalovirus exposure and HLA in healthy donors. Only in-frame clones appear in the TCRdb table, and some are missing; sequencing was by immunoSEQ multiplex PCR. The table lists about 160,000 clones, 65% to 80% of them singletons. The material sequenced was PBMCs. The source is a woman aged 25-40 years in good health and CMV-seronegative. The CDR3 runs from the conserved cysteine through the conserved F or W. A D gene is named only where the DNA matches it firmly. Some rows have no size entry. The others give once, few or many, or a class for an expanded clone.

j_call	d_call	v_call	clone_size	cdr3_aa	cdr3_nt
TRBJ2-1	-	TRBV7-6	-	CASSLEPRPSSYNEQFF	TGTGCCAGCAGCTTAGAGCCGCGGCCAAGCTCCTACAATGAGCAGTTCTTC
TRBJ2-1	TRBD1	TRBV13	-	CASSQRQGRNEQFF	TGTGCCAGCAGCCAAAGACAGGGCCGCAATGAGCAGTTCTTC
TRBJ2-1	-	TRBV27	-	CASSFFNSYNEQFF	TGTGCCAGCAGTTTTTTCAATTCCTACAATGAGCAGTTCTTC
TRBJ1-2	-	TRBV4-1	-	CASSQESVYPF	TGCGCCAGCAGCCAAGAAAGTGTCTACCCCTTC
TRBJ2-1	TRBD1	TRBV6-5	once	CASSYSGQGDNEQFF	TGTGCCAGCAGTTACTCGGGACAGGGCGACAATGAGCAGTTCTTC
TRBJ1-4	-	TRBV28	-	CASTSRGEKLFF	TGTGCCAGCACTTCGCGTGGTGAAAAACTGTTTTTT
TRBJ2-3	TRBD1	TRBV6-1	-	CASSEVYRGNSDTQYF	TGTGCCAGCAGTGAAGTTTACAGGGGTAACTCAGATACGCAGTATTTT
TRBJ2-2	TRBD2	TRBV9	-	CASSVVTSGSITGELFF	TGTGCCAGCAGCGTAGTAACCAGCGGGAGTATCACCGGGGAGCTGTTTTTT
TRBJ2-1	-	TRBV19	-	CASSRDTKSYNEQFF	TGTGCCAGTAGTAGGGACACCAAGTCTTACAATGAGCAGTTCTTC
TRBJ2-1	TRBD2	TRBV15	-	CATALAGKGGNEQFF	TGTGCCACCGCTCTAGCGGGCAAGGGGGGCAATGAGCAGTTCTTC
TRBJ1-5	TRBD1	TRBV29-1	-	CSVTGGTGWNQPQHF	TGCAGCGTTACCGGCGGGACAGGGTGGAATCAGCCCCAGCATTTT
TRBJ2-7	-	TRBV7-6	-	CASSLGVGGEGEQYF	TGTGCCAGCAGCTTAGGGGTCGGGGGAGAGGGCGAGCAGTACTTC
TRBJ1-2	-	TRBV27	-	CASKEAGGDYGYTF	TGTGCCAGCAAGGAGGCAGGCGGGGACTATGGCTACACCTTC
TRBJ2-2	-	TRBV15	once	CATSSTRGLDTGELFF	TGTGCCACCAGCAGCACGCGGGGGCTAGACACCGGGGAGCTGTTTTTT
TRBJ2-5	TRBD2	TRBV6-1	few	CASSAGLVSGSRQETQYF	TGTGCCAGCAGTGCGGGTCTGGTTAGCGGGAGTCGGCAAGAGACCCAGTACTTC
TRBJ2-1	TRBD2	TRBV19	-	CASSRLAGGLYNEQFF	TGTGCCAGTAGTAGACTAGCGGGGGGACTATACAATGAGCAGTTCTTC
TRBJ1-6	TRBD1	TRBV30	few	CAGQTGRDSPLHF	TGTGCCGGGCAGACAGGGCGGGATTCACCCCTCCACTTT
TRBJ1-2	TRBD1	TRBV28	-	CASRRDRGLGGYTF	TGTGCCAGCAGACGGGACAGGGGGCTAGGTGGCTACACCTTC
TRBJ2-1	TRBD2	TRBV29-1	-	CSGYGLAEKGYNEQFF	TGCAGCGGATATGGACTAGCGGAGAAGGGCTACAATGAGCAGTTCTTC
TRBJ2-7	TRBD1	TRBV5-1	-	CASSLDGTGGYEQYF	TGCGCCAGCAGCTTGGATGGGACAGGGGGGTACGAGCAGTACTTC
TRBJ1-4	-	TRBV7-9	-	CASSLELAGNEKLFF	TGTGCCAGCAGCTTAGAATTGGCGGGGAATGAAAAACTGTTTTTT
TRBJ2-1	-	TRBV2	-	CASSEDVGGYNEQFF	TGTGCCAGCAGTGAGGATGTAGGCGGGTACAATGAGCAGTTCTTC
TRBJ1-1	TRBD1	TRBV28	-	CASSHLRGTGRRLKAFF	TGTGCCAGCAGTCACCTTAGGGGGACAGGGAGAAGATTGAAAGCTTTCTTT
TRBJ2-7	TRBD1	TRBV6-1	-	CASIHFPGQGYEQYF	TGTGCCAGCATTCATTTTCCGGGACAGGGATACGAGCAGTACTTC
TRBJ1-2	-	TRBV7-9	few	CASSHGLREGNYGYTF	TGTGCCAGCAGCCACGGACTCAGGGAGGGGAACTATGGCTACACCTTC
TRBJ1-6	-	TRBV18	-	CASSLTGRNSPLHF	TGTGCCAGCTCACTGACAGGTCGTAATTCACCCCTCCACTTT
TRBJ1-3	-	TRBV4-3	-	CASSQQMTAGNTIYF	TGCGCCAGCAGCCAACAAATGACAGCTGGAAACACCATATATTTT
TRBJ2-2	TRBD1	TRBV5-4	-	CASSSGQGGGGELFF	TGTGCCAGCAGCTCGGGACAGGGTGGCGGTGGGGAGCTGTTTTTT
TRBJ1-4	-	TRBV19	-	CASSRGGREKLFF	TGTGCCAGTAGTAGGGGAGGTCGTGAAAAACTGTTTTTT
TRBJ2-7	-	TRBV7-9	-	CASSPWGRLNEQYF	TGTGCCAGCAGTCCGTGGGGGCGCTTGAACGAGCAGTACTTC
TRBJ2-7	TRBD2	TRBV5-6	-	CASSLVPGGPDEQYF	TGTGCCAGCAGCTTGGTGCCGGGAGGGCCGGACGAGCAGTACTTC